The 30 T cell receptor beta chains reported below all come from one sample, sequenced in a study of cytomegalovirus exposure and HLA in healthy donors. It was with 60 Vbeta and 13 Jbeta primers that the PCR ran. Here immunoSEQ multiplex PCR was the method, and the copy in TCRdb shows in-frame clones only, minus some. The sample contains under 90,000 clones, around 82% of which appear only once. The sample was PBMCs. Source of these receptors: a man aged 40-49 years in good health and CMV-seronegative.

The rearrangement uses TRBV7-2 and TRBJ1-6, with D unclear. The CDR3 is 16 amino acids. V was clipped by 2 bases and J by 9 bases, with 17 bases between them. From germline, CDR1 is SGHTA and CDR2 FQGNSA. The CDR3 loop reads CASSLSSVGRRSPLHF. The CDR3 DNA reads as TGTGCCAGCAGCTTAAGCTCCGTGGGCCGACGTTCACCCCTCCACTTT. Full variable domain (rest looked up from reference TRBV7-2 and TRBJ1-6): GAGVSQSPSNKVTEKGKDVELRCDPISGHTALYWYRQSLGQGLEFLIYFQGNSAPDKSGLPSDRFSAERTGGSVSTLTIQRTQQEDSAVYLCASSLSSVGRRSPLHFGNGTRLTVT.

Details on this clone: A read error may account for a junction end that differs from germline. The chain recombines TRBV7-3 with TRBJ1-2; TRBD1 is a possible D gene (5 bases). The CDR3 consists of 14 residues. Germline V CDR1 and CDR2: SGHTA, FQGTGA. CDR3 in amino acids: CASSSNGGGYGYPF. The CDR3 DNA reads as TGTGCCAGCAGCTCGAACGGGGGGGGTTATGGCTACCCCTTC.

This rearrangement joins TRBV7-9 to TRBJ2-3, with 14 nucleotides matching TRBD2. This CDR3 region has 16 residues. Trimming removed 4 bases from V and 6 bases from J; junction bases left unmatched: 6. Germline V gene sequence: CDR1 SEHNR, CDR2 FQNEAQ (reference sequence). CDR3: CASSSTSGGAGDTQYF. Written as DNA, the CDR3 is TGTGCCAGCAGCTCGACTAGCGGGGGGGCAGGGGATACGCAGTATTTT.

The CDR3 sequence: CASSPSVADTGELFF. The DNA for the CDR3 is TGTGCCAGCAGTCCTAGCGTCGCCGACACCGGGGAGCTGTTTTTT. This rearrangement joins TRBV4-2 to TRBJ2-2, with a weak D call TRBD2 (6 bases). V gave up 6 bases and J gave up 3 bases, with 14 bases separating them. Germline loops: CDR1 LGHNA, CDR2 YNFKEQ. The length of the CDR3 is 15 residues.

The V call is TRBV9, the J call TRBJ2-7; D possibly corresponds to TRBD2 (5 bases). The CDR3 has 14 residues. Germline CDR1 reads SGDLS; CDR2 reads YYNGEE. V lost 2 bases to trimming and J lost 2 bases, with 11 bases between them. In DNA, the CDR3 is TGTGCCAGCAGCGTCCGGGAAGCAACCTACGAGCAGTACTTC. This codes for CASSVREATYEQYF.

CDR3 nucleotides: TGTGCCTGGATGGAGGGACAGGATACAGAAAAACTGTTTTTT. Amino acids: CAWMEGQDTEKLFF. This chain uses TRBV30 with TRBJ1-4; 8 bases line up with TRBD1. The CDR3 covers 14 residues. The V gene's germline CDR1 is GTSNPN and CDR2 SVGIG (reference sequence). Trimming cost V 4 bases and J 8 bases; bases outside gene matches: 9.

The gene calls are TRBV29-1 and TRBJ2-5; weak D call: TRBD2 (5 bases). The CDR3 contains 14 residues. Germline lookup yields CDR1 SQVTM and CDR2 ANQGSEA. V was clipped by 0 bases and J by 4 bases, with 12 bases between them. DNA for the CDR3: TGCAGCGTTGAAGATCATCTAGCAGGAGAGACCCAGTACTTC. Amino acid sequence: CSVEDHLAGETQYF.

The chain combines TRBV5-1 with TRBJ1-2; no definite D call. Germline CDR1 is SGHRS and CDR2 is YFSETQ. Trimming removed 4 bases at V and 10 bases at J, with 20 bases between. This CDR3 has 14 residues. The CDR3 DNA reads TGCGCCAGCAGCCTAACAGAACAATGGATGGACTACACCTTC. Translating gives CASSLTEQWMDYTF.

The chain is built from TRBV5-1 and TRBJ1-5; 12 positions agree with TRBD1. CDR3 length: 16 amino acids. Per germline, CDR1 SGHRS and CDR2 YFSETQ. J lost 3 bases, V lost 4 bases, and 5 bases had no gene match. The CDR3 nucleotides are TGCGCCAGCAGCCCCGGGACAGGGGGCTCCAATCAGCCCCAGCATTTT. Protein: CASSPGTGGSNQPQHF.

CDR3 protein: CASSAVLAGTGELFF. The DNA for the CDR3 is TGTGCCAGCAGCGCAGTCCTAGCCGGTACCGGGGAGCTGTTTTTT. The chain couples TRBV9 to TRBJ2-2, with D possibly being TRBD2 (5 bases). The V end was cut by 3 bases, the J end by 5 bases, with 14 bases between. The germline gives CDR1 SGDLS, CDR2 YYNGEE. The CDR3 is 15 residues long. The whole variable domain, remainder taken from reference TRBV9 and TRBJ2-2, is DSGVTQTPKHLITATGQRVTLRCSPRSGDLSVYWYQQSLDQGLQFLIQYYNGEERAKGNILERFSAQQFPDLHSELNLSSLELGDSALYFCASSAVLAGTGELFFGEGSRLTVL.

This chain connects TRBV30 to TRBJ1-3, with D unresolved. Germline V CDR1 and CDR2: GTSNPN, SVGIG (reference sequence). The CDR3 loop spans 14 amino acids. V lost 2 bases and J lost 0, with 8 bases in between. CDR3 protein: CAWSSGSSGNTIYF. The CDR3 DNA reads as TGTGCCTGGAGTAGTGGCAGCTCTGGAAACACCATATATTTT. The full variable domain, completed using reference TRBV30 and TRBJ1-3, is SQTIHQWPATLVQPVGSPLSLECTVEGTSNPNLYWYRQAAGRGLQLLFYSVGIGQISSEVPQNLSASRPQDRQFILSSKKLLLSDSGFYLCAWSSGSSGNTIYFGEGSWLTVV.

The CDR3 loop reads CASSQDRQGKEQYF. The CDR3 nucleotides are TGCGCCAGCAGCCAAGATCGACAGGGAAAGGAGCAGTACTTC. J is TRBJ2-5 and V is TRBV4-3, with TRBD1 identical over 7 bases. CDR3 length: 14 amino acids. V lost 0 bases and J lost 11; bases outside the gene matches: 9. The germline V gene encodes CDR1 LGHNA and CDR2 YSLEER.

In regard to this clone: The final CDR3 position lacks the conserved phenylalanine or tryptophan, pointing to a likely read error. V usage is TRBV7-9 and J usage is TRBJ1-2; D gene unclear. This CDR3 comprises 13 residues. V gave up 6 bases and J gave up 7 bases, with 15 bases separating them. Germline V gene sequence: CDR1 SEHNR, CDR2 FQNEAQ (reference sequence). The CDR3 region has the DNA TGTGCCAGCAGTCTTCGGGTTCTTTGTGGCTACACCCTC. Translation gives CASSLRVLCGYTL.

As regards this clone: Sequence at one end of the junction differs from germline and may be a read error. This rearrangement joins TRBV10-3 to TRBJ2-7, with TRBD1 identical over 9 bases. The length of the CDR3 is 15 residues. The V gene's germline CDR1 is ENHRY and CDR2 SYGVKD. CDR3 nucleotide sequence: TGTCCCATCAGTGAGAGTGGGACAGGGACCTACGAGCAGTACTTC. Encoded protein: CPISESGTGTYEQYF.

This clone was detected only a few times. The J gene is TRBJ2-2, the V gene TRBV5-1; D possibly corresponds to TRBD2 (6 bases). The CDR3 runs 16 residues. CDR1 and CDR2 from the germline V gene are SGHRS and YFSETQ. V was clipped by 1 base and J by 2 bases, with 12 bases between them. The chain's CDR3 is CASSLSGTDNTGELFF. CDR3 in DNA: TGCGCCAGCAGCTTGTCCGGGACTGATAACACCGGGGAGCTGTTTTTT.

The V and J genes are TRBV5-6 and TRBJ2-3; 9 bases agree with TRBD1. The V gene's germline CDR1 is SGHDT and CDR2 YYEEEE. The CDR3 consists of 14 residues. The J segment lost 7 bases and the V segment lost 4 bases, leaving 7 bases of the junction unmatched. The CDR3 DNA reads TGTGCCAGCAGCCCTAAGACAGGGGGGAATACGCAGTATTTT. Translating it yields CASSPKTGGNTQYF.

This clone was picked up a small number of times. The gene calls are TRBV7-3 and TRBJ2-1; 10 bases are shared with TRBD1. With 2 bases clipped from V and 5 bases from J, the junction kept 9 bases outside the gene matches. CDR3 size: 17 residues. Germline CDR1 SGHTA, CDR2 FQGTGA. The CDR3 sequence: CASSLPGQGEPNNEQFF. The CDR3 DNA reads as TGTGCCAGCAGCTTACCCGGACAGGGGGAACCAAACAATGAGCAGTTCTTC.

V and J are TRBV19 and TRBJ1-4; D not certain. The CDR3 extends over 14 amino acids. CDR1 and CDR2 (germline): LNHDA, SQIVND (reference sequence). The germline V and J ends were trimmed by 7 bases and 7 bases, with 16 bases remaining between them. The CDR3 protein is CASKSAELGEKLFF. In DNA form, the CDR3 reads TGTGCCAGTAAGTCGGCGGAGCTGGGTGAAAAACTGTTTTTT.

The chain couples TRBV28 to TRBJ2-7; weak D call: TRBD1 (6 bases). The CDR3 is 12 residues long. The V end lost 7 bases, the J end lost 0 bases, and 7 bases lay between the germline ends. Germline CDR1 and CDR2: MDHEN and SYDVKM. CDR3 loop: CASKDSSYEQYF. The CDR3, as DNA: TGTGCCAGCAAGGACAGCTCCTACGAGCAGTACTTC.

J is TRBJ2-1 and V is TRBV6-1, with 11 bases fitting TRBD1. J was trimmed by 2 bases and V by 6 bases; bases with no gene match: 3. Germline V gene data show CDR1 as MNHNS and CDR2 as SASEGT. This CDR3 has 15 amino acids. For the CDR3, the DNA is TGTGCCAGCAGCCTGGACAGGGGGCCCTACAATGAGCAGTTCTTC. Its protein is CASSLDRGPYNEQFF.

Here the CDR3 reads CASSPVNGMPPWKSEQYF. The DNA for the CDR3 is TGTGCCAGCTCACCGGTCAACGGGATGCCCCCTTGGAAGAGTGAGCAGTACTTC. The rearrangement uses TRBV18 and TRBJ2-7; D is perhaps TRBD2 (5 bases). Germline CDR1 reads KGHSH; CDR2 reads LQKENI. V lost 3 bases and J lost 7, with 28 bases in between. The CDR3 has 18 amino acids.

The rearrangement joins TRBV6-1 to TRBJ1-2; D is uncertain. This CDR3 spans 14 amino acids. Germline V CDR1 and CDR2: MNHNS, SASEGT. V gave up 6 bases and J gave up 4 bases, with 15 bases separating them. Here the CDR3 DNA reads TGTGCCAGCAGCTTGGATGGCGGTATCTATGGCTACACCTTC. This encodes CASSLDGGIYGYTF.

Regarding this clone: One end of the junction varies from germline; a read error may be responsible. This chain connects TRBV7-7 to TRBJ2-5; 10 bases line up with TRBD2. Looked up from germline, CDR1 is SSHAT and CDR2 is FNYEAQ (reference sequence). This CDR3 region has 15 residues. DNA of the CDR3: TGTGCTAGCAGCTTAGGCGGACTAGCGGACGGGGAGCAGTACTTC. Translation: CASSLGGLADGEQYF.

The chain carries TRBV9 and TRBJ1-3; D not certain. The CDR3 consists of 16 residues. Trimming stripped 0 bases from V and 0 bases from J, with 10 bases between. Germline CDR1 is SGDLS and CDR2 is YYNGEE. CDR3 sequence: CASSVATFDSGNTIYF. The CDR3 nucleotides are TGTGCCAGCAGCGTAGCTACGTTTGACTCTGGAAACACCATATATTTT.

The chain is built from TRBV5-1 and TRBJ2-7; 11 nucleotides agree with TRBD1. V lost 2 bases to trimming and J lost 2 bases; unmatched junction nucleotides: 6. Looked up from germline, CDR1 is SGHRS and CDR2 is YFSETQ. The CDR3 is 16 amino acids. The CDR3 DNA follows: TGCGCCAGCAGCTTTGATCCGGGACAGGGGGCCTACGAGCAGTACTTC. This codes for CASSFDPGQGAYEQYF. The complete variable domain, with remaining parts taken from reference TRBV5-1 and TRBJ2-7, reads KAGVTQTPRYLIKTRGQQVTLSCSPISGHRSVSWYQQTPGQGLQFLFEYFSETQRNKGNFPGRFSGRQFSNSRSEMNVSTLELGDSALYLCASSFDPGQGAYEQYFGPGTRLTVT.

In this sample, this clone turned up a few times. The chain employs TRBV5-6 and TRBJ2-7, with D possibly matching TRBD1 (5 bases). The V gene lost 0 bases and the J gene lost 0 bases, with 19 bases spanning the gap. Germline lookup yields CDR1 SGHDT and CDR2 YYEEEE. The CDR3 contains 18 residues. The CDR3 DNA is TGTGCCAGCAGCTTGGAAGGTGGGGCCAGGGCCAGCTCCTACGAGCAGTACTTC. Its translation: CASSLEGGARASSYEQYF. The whole variable domain, filled in from reference TRBV5-6 and TRBJ2-7, reads DAGVTQSPTHLIKTRGQQVTLRCSPKSGHDTVSWYQQALGQGPQFIFQYYEEEERQRGNFPDRFSGHQFPNYSSELNVNALLLGDSALYLCASSLEGGARASSYEQYFGPGTRLTVT.

The V call is TRBV5-1, the J call TRBJ2-2; D is perhaps TRBD2 (6 bases). CDR1 and CDR2 from the germline V gene are SGHRS and YFSETQ. The CDR3 runs 17 residues. V gave up 2 bases and J gave up 6 bases, with 20 bases separating them. CDR3 in DNA: TGCGCCAGCAGCTTAAGAGTTAGCGGAGTTGGGGCCGGGGAGCTGTTTTTT. It translates to CASSLRVSGVGAGELFF.

DNA of the CDR3: TGTGCCAGCTCTGAGCGGGGGGGCGCATACGAGCAGTACTTC. Encoded protein: CASSERGGAYEQYF. The rearrangement uses TRBV6-1 and TRBJ2-7; 10 bases map to TRBD2. The CDR3 length is 14 residues. Per germline, CDR1 MNHNS and CDR2 SASEGT. With 8 bases clipped from V and 4 bases from J, the junction kept 8 bases outside the gene matches.

This chain uses TRBV9 with TRBJ1-2; TRBD1 is a possible D gene (6 bases). The V and J ends lost 1 base and 0 bases respectively, with 16 bases between them. Germline loops: CDR1 SGDLS, CDR2 YYNGEE. The CDR3 extends over 17 amino acids. The CDR3 DNA reads as TGTGCCAGCAGCGTAACACCCTGGACAGATCCTAACTATGGCTACACCTTC. It is translated as CASSVTPWTDPNYGYTF.

The chain carries TRBV7-2 and TRBJ1-6; 7 bases map to TRBD1. V lost 5 bases to trimming and J lost 9 bases; unmatched junction nucleotides: 19. The length of the CDR3 is 18 residues. Germline values: CDR1 SGHTA, CDR2 FQGNSA. In DNA, the CDR3 is TGTGCCAGCAGCGAGCTGACAGGGACGAGGATAATTAGTTCACCCCTCCACTTT. It is translated as CASSELTGTRIISSPLHF.